This T cell receptor beta chain is from a study of OX40 agonist ivuxolimab in advanced cancers. The method was immunoSEQ multiplex PCR; TCRdb's version includes in-frame clones alone and lacks a portion of them. The sample records some 74,000 clones, about 91% being singletons. Unmatched junction bases numbered 2, after V lost 4 bases and J lost 0 bases. This CDR3 contains 14 residues. The V gene's germline CDR1 is SQVTM and CDR2 ANQGSEA. The clonotype comes from an adult with an advanced solid tumor such as melanoma, head and neck, liver or kidney cancer. The sample here was CD4+ or CD8+ T cells sorted from blood, taken in a trial of the OX40 agonist ivuxolimab. The chain carries TRBV29-1 and TRBJ2-3, with TRBD2 matching 9 bases. The CDR3 protein is CSVVTSGSTDTQYF. CDR3 DNA sequence: TGCAGCGTTGTTACTAGCGGGAGCACAGATACGCAGTATTTT.